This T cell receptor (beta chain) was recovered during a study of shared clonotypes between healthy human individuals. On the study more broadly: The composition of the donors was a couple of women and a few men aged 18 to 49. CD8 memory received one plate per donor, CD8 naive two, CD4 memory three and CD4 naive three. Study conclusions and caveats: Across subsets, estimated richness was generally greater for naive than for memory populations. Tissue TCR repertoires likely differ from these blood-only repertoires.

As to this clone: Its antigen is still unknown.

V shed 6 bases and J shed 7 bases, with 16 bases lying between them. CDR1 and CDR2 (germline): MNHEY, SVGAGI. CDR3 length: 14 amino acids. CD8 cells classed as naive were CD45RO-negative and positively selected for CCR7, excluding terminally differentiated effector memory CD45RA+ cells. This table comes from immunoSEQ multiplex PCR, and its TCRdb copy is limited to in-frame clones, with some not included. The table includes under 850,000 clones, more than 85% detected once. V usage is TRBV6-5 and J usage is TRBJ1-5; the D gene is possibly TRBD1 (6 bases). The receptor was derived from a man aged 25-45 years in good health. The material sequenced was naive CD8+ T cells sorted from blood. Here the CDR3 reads CASSPTQGLQPQHF. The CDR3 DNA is TGTGCCAGCAGCCCTACTCAGGGGCTACAGCCCCAGCATTTT.